Below are 6 T cell receptor beta chains sequenced from a single sample in a study of PD-1 blockade in classical Hodgkin lymphoma. Each patient experienced a relapse that followed autologous stem cell transplantation, and brentuximab vedotin exposure varied. Sequenced by immunoSEQ multiplex PCR; TCRdb stores in-frame clones only, minus some. This sample has 11,000 or so clones, with approximately 72% found just once. The sequencing used peripheral blood mononuclear cells (PBMCs), collected at baseline. All receptors come from a human donor with classical Hodgkin lymphoma.

CDR3 protein: CASSLTGVGYTF. CDR3 nucleotides: TGTGCCAGCAGCTTAACCGGGGTTGGCTACACCTTC. The chain employs TRBV7-6 and TRBJ1-2; no clear D. The germline gives CDR1 SGHVS, CDR2 FNYEAQ. This CDR3 comprises 12 residues. V was clipped by 2 bases and J by 7 bases, with 8 bases between them.

The genes are TRBV6-5 and TRBJ1-1; 9 nucleotides agree with TRBD1. The V and J ends lost 0 bases and 5 bases, in that order; junction bases with no gene match: 7. The germline V gene has CDR1 MNHEY and CDR2 SVGAGI. The CDR3 length is 16 residues. Here the CDR3 reads CASSYSQGARQTEAFF. In nucleotides, the CDR3 is TGTGCCAGCAGTTACTCACAGGGGGCTCGACAAACTGAAGCTTTCTTT.

The chain recombines TRBV7-9 with TRBJ1-2; TRBD1 might be the D (5 bases). Germline V gene lookup returns CDR1 SEHNR and CDR2 FQNEAQ (reference sequence). The CDR3 has 15 amino acids. V was pared by 5 bases and J by 4 bases, with 17 bases between. The CDR3: CASSAYHTGLYGYTF. The DNA for the CDR3 is TGTGCCAGCAGCGCATACCATACAGGCCTCTATGGCTACACCTTC.

This sequence joins TRBV28 and TRBJ2-5, with TRBD1 as a possible D gene (6 bases). Trimming pared 5 bases from V and 2 bases from J, leaving 15 bases between. The CDR3 loop spans 15 amino acids. CDR1 MDHEN and CDR2 SYDVKM come from the germline V gene. Here the CDR3 reads CASSPLTGNQETQYF. In DNA form, the CDR3 reads TGTGCCAGCAGTCCCCTTACAGGGAATCAAGAGACCCAGTACTTC.

The rearrangement uses TRBV18 and TRBJ1-2; TRBD1 aligns across 10 bases. V shed 5 bases and J 4 bases; nucleotides not matched to a gene: 16. The CDR3 loop spans 18 amino acids. The germline V gene encodes CDR1 KGHSH and CDR2 LQKENI. The CDR3 sequence: CASSSWNGQGGKGYGYTF. CDR3 DNA sequence: TGTGCCAGCTCATCATGGAATGGACAGGGGGGAAAGGGCTATGGCTACACCTTC.

The rearrangement joins TRBV5-8 to TRBJ1-4, with TRBD1 matching over 8 bases. The CDR3 is made up of 14 amino acids. Unmatched junction bases numbered 6, after V lost 4 bases and J lost 7 bases. Germline CDR1 SGHTS, CDR2 YDEGEE. The CDR3 here is CASSPTGVREKLFF. The CDR3, as DNA: TGTGCCAGCAGCCCGACAGGGGTCCGTGAAAAACTGTTTTTT.